The 20 T cell receptor beta chains below all came from one sample that was sequenced in a study of brain T cells in children with intractable seizures. Time point specified: blood from clinic visit 5 months post-surgery; TSC patient then seizure free. TCRdb keeps only in-frame clones here, not all; method: immunoSEQ multiplex PCR. The sample shows about 340,000 clones, 93% of them seen only once. Here the sequenced sample was peripheral blood, taken less than 6 months after surgery. The receptors derive from a boy less than two years old with tuberous sclerosis and intractable seizures.

The rearrangement links TRBV30 to TRBJ2-7; D not certain. The CDR3 extends over 13 amino acids. Germline loops: CDR1 GTSNPN, CDR2 SVGIG (reference sequence). Trimming removed 2 bases from V and 3 bases from J, with 11 bases in between. In DNA, the CDR3 is TGTGCCTGGAGTTGGTCTAGGAACTACGAGCAGTACTTC. Its protein is CAWSWSRNYEQYF.

J is TRBJ1-2 and V is TRBV15; the D is unclear. V was shortened by 3 bases and J by 2 bases, with 7 bases between the two germline ends. The CDR3 has 13 amino acids. CDR1 is LNHNV, CDR2 YYDKDF, per germline (reference sequence). CDR3 sequence reads: CATSREANYGYTF. The CDR3 nucleotides are TGTGCCACCAGCAGGGAAGCCAACTATGGCTACACCTTC.

This chain connects TRBV4-1 to TRBJ2-7; 11 nucleotides agree with TRBD2. With V trimmed by 4 bases and J by 1 base, 6 bases remained unmatched. CDR1 is MGHRA and CDR2 is YSYEKL in the germline V gene. The CDR3 is made up of 16 amino acids. The CDR3 loop is CASSPVAGGSSYEQYF. For the CDR3, the DNA is TGCGCCAGCAGCCCAGTAGCGGGAGGGTCTTCCTACGAGCAGTACTTC.

The V and J genes are TRBV3-1 (or the pseudogene TRBV3-2) and TRBJ2-3, with TRBD1 matching over 8 bases. The CDR3 sequence is 16 residues long. Germline assignment: CDR1 LGHDT and CDR2 YNNKEL (reference sequence). V trimming: 3 bases; J trimming: 2 bases; junction bases outside the gene matches: 7. The CDR3 sequence: CASSHFVTGATDTQYF. CDR3 DNA: TGTGCCAGCAGCCATTTTGTGACAGGGGCCACAGATACGCAGTATTTT.

This rearrangement joins TRBV6-5 to TRBJ2-7, with D possibly TRBD1 on 5 matching bases. Germline assignment: CDR1 MNHEY and CDR2 SVGAGI. The CDR3 loop spans 14 amino acids. V dropped 8 bases and J dropped 6 bases, with 20 bases sitting between them. This CDR3 reads CASGDSPVGLEQYF. CDR3 sequence (DNA): TGTGCCAGCGGCGACAGCCCGGTTGGTCTCGAGCAGTACTTC.

The chain joins TRBV15 to TRBJ1-2; D gene uncertain. V was pared by 6 bases and J by 4 bases, with 12 bases between. Germline-derived CDR1 and CDR2 are LNHNV and YYDKDF (reference sequence). The CDR3 totals 13 residues. Here the CDR3 reads CATSSTPPYGYTF. The CDR3 DNA follows: TGTGCCACCAGTTCGACCCCGCCCTATGGCTACACCTTC.

The chain combines TRBV18 with TRBJ2-1; D remains ambiguous. Germline assignment: CDR1 KGHSH and CDR2 LQKENI. The CDR3 consists of 13 residues. V lost 0 bases, J lost 9 bases, and 9 bases lay in between. The DNA for the CDR3 is TGTGCCAGCTCACCACCGGCCCACATTGAGCAGTTCTTC. Translation gives CASSPPAHIEQFF.

V and J are TRBV10-3 and TRBJ2-6; D is ambiguous. Germline V gene lookup returns CDR1 ENHRY and CDR2 SYGVKD. This CDR3 has 16 amino acids. V lost 7 bases and J 0 bases, leaving 13 bases between the germline ends. DNA of the CDR3: TGTGCCATCACCCCAGGCCCTACCTCTGGGGCCAACGTCCTGACTTTC. Its protein is CAITPGPTSGANVLTF.

V usage is TRBV11-2 and J usage is TRBJ2-3; 8 bases are shared with TRBD1. Germline CDR1 is SGHAT and CDR2 is FQNNGV. Trimming took 7 bases from V and 3 from J; bases not matched to a gene: 15. CDR3 length equals 17 residues. CDR3 DNA sequence: TGTGCCAGCACCAGGGGGCCCGGCGGGGACCCGACAGATACGCAGTATTTT. Protein sequence: CASTRGPGGDPTDTQYF. Looking up the rest from reference TRBV11-2 and TRBJ2-3 gives the full variable domain: EAGVAQSPRYKIIEKRQSVAFWCNPISGHATLYWYQQILGQGPKLLIQFQNNGVVDDSQLPKDRFSAERLKGVDSTLKIQPAKLEDSAVYLCASTRGPGGDPTDTQYFGPGTRLTVL.

The chain has TRBV15 and TRBJ2-1; D is perhaps TRBD1 or TRBD2 (6 bases each). Looked up from germline, CDR1 is LNHNV and CDR2 is YYDKDF (reference sequence). Trimming left V 0 bases short and J 4 bases short, with 13 bases between. The CDR3 runs 16 residues. The CDR3 here is CATSRDKGGRYNEQFF. CDR3 bases: TGTGCCACCAGCAGAGATAAAGGGGGGCGATACAATGAGCAGTTCTTC.

V and J are TRBV2 and TRBJ1-5; D unresolved. The CDR3 consists of 15 residues. Germline V gene data show CDR1 as SNHLY and CDR2 as FYNNEI. Trimming stripped 4 bases from V and 5 bases from J, with 15 bases between. CDR3 in amino acids: CASSVQDAAYQPQHF. DNA of the CDR3: TGTGCCAGCAGTGTTCAGGACGCCGCCTATCAGCCCCAGCATTTT.

The chain employs TRBV6-1 and TRBJ1-2; unclear D gene. The CDR3 extends over 13 amino acids. Trimming cost V 0 bases and J 7 bases, with 9 bases left between them. Germline CDR1 is MNHNS and CDR2 is SASEGT. CDR3 residues: CASSEAPGGGYTF. CDR3 DNA sequence: TGTGCCAGCAGTGAAGCGCCGGGAGGTGGCTACACCTTC.

The chain links TRBV29-1 to TRBJ2-7; possible D gene TRBD2, 7 bases. Germline lookup yields CDR1 SQVTM and CDR2 ANQGSEA. V lost 7 bases and J 2 bases, leaving 18 bases between the germline ends. This CDR3 region has 14 residues. The CDR3 spells CSAIERGGPYEQYF. CDR3 DNA sequence: TGCAGCGCTATCGAGAGGGGGGGTCCCTACGAGCAGTACTTC.

CDR3 in amino acids: CASSYGGTSEQYF. CDR3 in DNA: TGTGCCAGCAGTTACGGGGGGACATCCGAGCAGTACTTC. The V gene is TRBV6-2 or TRBV6-3, the J gene TRBJ2-7; D possibly matches TRBD1 or TRBD2 (6 bases each). The CDR3 sequence is 13 residues long. CDR1 is MNHEY and CDR2 is SVGEGT in the germline V gene. Trimming cost V 2 bases and J 6 bases, with 11 bases left between them.

The count of this clone is one. The V and J genes are TRBV6-4 and TRBJ2-7, with 11 bases matching TRBD2. The CDR3 is made up of 15 amino acids. Germline CDR1 reads MRHNA; CDR2 reads SNTAGT. V was pared by 0 bases and J by 2 bases, with 0 bases of the junction left unmatched. The CDR3 DNA follows: TGTGCCAGCAGTGACTCGGGACTAGCGGCCTACGAGCAGTACTTC. Amino acids: CASSDSGLAAYEQYF.

The chain links TRBV6-5 to TRBJ2-7; 13 nucleotides align to TRBD2. The CDR3 totals 14 residues. The V gene end was trimmed by 6 bases and the J gene end by 3 bases; junction bases not matched to a gene: 2. Per germline, CDR1 MNHEY and CDR2 SVGAGI. The DNA for the CDR3 is TGTGCCAGCAGAGGACTAGCGGGAGTCTACGAGCAGTACTTC. As protein: CASRGLAGVYEQYF.

This clone was detected only a few times. The rearrangement uses TRBV12-3 or TRBV12-4 and TRBJ1-1; unclear D gene. Trimming took 6 bases from V and 11 from J, leaving 16 bases between them. This CDR3 comprises 12 residues. The CDR3 bases are TGTGCCAGCAGCGGATCCCGGCTTGGGGCTTTCTTT. Its protein product is CASSGSRLGAFF.

This chain joins TRBV10-3 and TRBJ2-7; D gene ambiguous. Germline CDR1 is ENHRY and CDR2 is SYGVKD. The CDR3 has 14 residues. Trimming left V 4 bases short and J 4 bases short, with 14 bases between. The CDR3 DNA reads TGTGCCATCAGTGCTGGCAGTGAAGGATACGAGCAGTACTTC. Protein product: CAISAGSEGYEQYF.

This rearrangement joins TRBV5-6 to TRBJ1-3; D not certain. Trimming removed 3 bases at V and 0 bases at J, with 13 bases between. Germline V lookup: CDR1 SGHDT, CDR2 YYEEEE. The CDR3 loop spans 16 amino acids. The CDR3 protein is CASSYHLGDSGNTIYF. CDR3 DNA: TGTGCCAGCAGCTACCATTTAGGAGACTCTGGAAACACCATATATTTT.

The J gene is TRBJ2-3, the V gene TRBV5-6; D may be TRBD1 or TRBD2 (5 bases each). Germline CDR1 and CDR2: SGHDT and YYEEEE. V lost 0 bases and J 6 bases, leaving 14 bases between the germline ends. This CDR3 is built from 15 residues. Here the CDR3 reads CASSLGPGPGDTQYF. The CDR3 DNA sequence: TGTGCCAGCAGCTTGGGACCGGGGCCCGGGGATACGCAGTATTTT.